This T cell receptor beta chain was recovered during a study of cytomegalovirus exposure and HLA in healthy donors. Findings and limits, study-wide: Reportedly, a later analysis found an Asian-associated ancestry cluster had fewer N-insertions than the roughly 700-donor mean.

It was with 60 Vbeta and 13 Jbeta primers that the PCR ran. Assay used: immunoSEQ multiplex PCR; TCRdb lists only in-frame clones, some missing. Here the sample spans 150,000 to 200,000 clones, roughly 85% being singletons. About this clone itself: The antigen is not known.

Unrecorded immune exposure was likely among donors, who were nominally healthy when sampled. V was pared by 4 bases and J by 4 bases, with 6 bases of the junction left unmatched. Germline-derived CDR1 and CDR2 are SGHRS and YFSETQ. The CDR3 extends over 14 amino acids. This TCR was sampled from a woman in her 30s in good health and CMV-seropositive. The chain couples TRBV5-1 to TRBJ1-1; TRBD1 aligns across 8 bases. Sequencing was carried out using PBMCs. The CDR3 reads CASSGQGGFTEAFF. As DNA, the CDR3 is TGCGCCAGCAGCGGACAGGGTGGGTTCACTGAAGCTTTCTTT.